This TCR beta chain was captured by sequencing in a study of cytomegalovirus exposure and HLA in healthy donors. Study observations and caveats: Reports described diagnosis of cytomegalovirus status by the classifier as highly specific and sensitive. Later analysis associated a missense DCLRE1C variant with TCR beta V- and J-gene trimming.

As for this clone: Its specificity is unknown.

This PCR relied on a set of 60 Vbeta primers and 13 Jbeta primers. Clones were read by immunoSEQ multiplex PCR, and TCRdb kept only the in-frame ones, dropping some. The sample table includes about 150,000 clones. This CDR3 has 16 amino acids. The germline CDR1 and CDR2 sequences are LNHDA and SQIVND (reference sequence). Trimming took 8 bases from V and 7 from J; bases not matched to a gene: 17. The sequencing sample was made of PBMCs. The receptor's source is a man aged 25 to 40 in good health and CMV-seronegative. The chain links TRBV19 to TRBJ2-1; 7 nucleotides match TRBD2. This CDR3 is CASSIAGERFRNEQFF. CDR3 bases: TGTGCCAGTTCCATCGCGGGGGAAAGGTTTAGGAATGAGCAGTTCTTC.